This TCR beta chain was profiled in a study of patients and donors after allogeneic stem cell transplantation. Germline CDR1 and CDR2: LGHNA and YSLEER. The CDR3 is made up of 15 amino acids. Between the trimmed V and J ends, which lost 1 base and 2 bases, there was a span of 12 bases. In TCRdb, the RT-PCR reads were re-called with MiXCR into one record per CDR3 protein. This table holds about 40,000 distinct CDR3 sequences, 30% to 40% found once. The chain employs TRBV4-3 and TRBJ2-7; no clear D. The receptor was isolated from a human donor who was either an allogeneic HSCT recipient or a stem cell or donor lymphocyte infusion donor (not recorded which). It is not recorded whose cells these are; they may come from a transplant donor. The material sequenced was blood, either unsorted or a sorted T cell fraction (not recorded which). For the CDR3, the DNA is TGCGCCAGCAGCCAAGCAGGTTCCAGGACCTACGAGCAGTACTTC. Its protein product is CASSQAGSRTYEQYF.